These T cell receptor beta chains were read from a single sample in a study of cytomegalovirus exposure and HLA in healthy donors. Method: immunoSEQ multiplex PCR; TCRdb's copy keeps in-frame clones and lacks some. The top ten hold around 1.2% of the sample, which has around 200,000 clones, roughly three quarters seen once. The specimen was PBMCs. These receptor sequences come from a woman aged 25 to 39 in good health and CMV-seronegative. Both conserved end residues are part of each CDR3. D genes are given only for firm matches. Only part of the rows carry a size: once, few, many, or a class if the clone is expanded.

J: TRBJ1-2
size: -
D: -
V: TRBV18
CDR3: CASSPSGPAVYGYTF
DNA: TGTGCCAGCTCACCCTCCGGCCCGGCGGTCTATGGCTACACCTTC

J: TRBJ1-2
size: -
D: -
V: TRBV5-1
CDR3: CATTEVGGYGYTF
DNA: TGCGCCACCACGGAGGTGGGAGGCTATGGCTACACCTTC

J: TRBJ1-4
size: -
D: TRBD1
V: TRBV9
CDR3: CASSQTGRNEKLFF
DNA: TGTGCCAGCAGTCAGACAGGGAGAAATGAAAAACTGTTTTTT

J: TRBJ2-2
size: -
D: TRBD1
V: TRBV29-1
CDR3: CSVGTGMNTGELFF
DNA: TGCAGCGTGGGGACAGGGATGAACACCGGGGAGCTGTTTTTT

J: TRBJ2-2
size: -
D: -
V: TRBV7-9
CDR3: CASSLFVGLLNTGELFF
DNA: TGTGCCAGCAGCTTATTCGTGGGACTTTTGAACACCGGGGAGCTGTTTTTT

J: TRBJ2-7
size: -
D: TRBD2
V: TRBV7-2
CDR3: CASSLATSGGLYEQYF
DNA: TGTGCCAGCAGCTTAGCGACTAGCGGGGGACTATACGAGCAGTACTTC

J: TRBJ2-7
size: -
D: TRBD2
V: TRBV6-5
CDR3: CASSYSGTSPNYEQYF
DNA: TGTGCCAGCAGTTACAGCGGGACTAGTCCGAACTACGAGCAGTACTTC

J: TRBJ1-4
size: -
D: -
V: TRBV27
CDR3: CASSGGNHPNEKLFF
DNA: TGTGCCAGCAGTGGAGGGAATCACCCTAATGAAAAACTGTTTTTT

J: TRBJ1-1
size: -
D: -
V: TRBV18
CDR3: CASSAGGLMNTEAFF
DNA: TGTGCCAGCTCAGCGGGTGGGCTCATGAACACTGAAGCTTTCTTT

J: TRBJ2-7
size: -
D: TRBD1
V: TRBV19
CDR3: CASSIPGTALYEQYF
DNA: TGTGCCAGTAGTATCCCCGGGACAGCCTTATACGAGCAGTACTTC

J: TRBJ2-7
size: -
D: TRBD1
V: TRBV13
CDR3: CASSHRTGLPEQYF
DNA: TGTGCCAGCAGCCACCGGACAGGACTCCCGGAGCAGTACTTC

J: TRBJ2-7
size: -
D: TRBD2
V: TRBV28
CDR3: CASSATSGGSYEQYF
DNA: TGTGCCAGCAGCGCGACTAGCGGGGGTTCCTACGAGCAGTACTTC

J: TRBJ2-7
size: -
D: -
V: TRBV28
CDR3: CASSTGGLKYEQYF
DNA: TGTGCCAGCTCTACGGGGGGCCTAAAGTACGAGCAGTACTTC

J: TRBJ1-2
size: -
D: TRBD1
V: TRBV4-2
CDR3: CASSQEQGALNYGYTF
DNA: TGTGCCAGCAGCCAAGAGCAGGGGGCCCTTAACTATGGCTACACCTTC

J: TRBJ2-1
size: -
D: -
V: TRBV2
CDR3: CASTLGRGPYNEQFF
DNA: TGTGCCAGCACCCTGGGGCGGGGGCCTTACAATGAGCAGTTCTTC

J: TRBJ1-1
size: -
D: -
V: TRBV4-2
CDR3: CASSQEGRGEAFF
DNA: TGTGCCAGCAGCCAAGAAGGCCGGGGGGAAGCTTTCTTT

J: TRBJ2-3
size: -
D: TRBD1
V: TRBV9
CDR3: CASSVQGADTQYF
DNA: TGTGCCAGCAGCGTACAGGGGGCAGATACGCAGTATTTT

J: TRBJ2-7
size: -
D: TRBD1
V: TRBV11-2
CDR3: CASSLGQGANEQYF
DNA: TGTGCCAGCAGCTTAGGCCAGGGGGCTAACGAGCAGTACTTC

J: TRBJ2-1
size: -
D: TRBD2
V: TRBV28
CDR3: CASSPHPPGLAGAGAYNEQFF
DNA: TGTGCCAGCAGTCCCCACCCCCCGGGACTAGCGGGAGCGGGCGCTTACAATGAGCAGTTCTTC

J: TRBJ1-3
size: -
D: -
V: TRBV18
CDR3: CASSPPSQGMGNTIYF
DNA: TGTGCCAGCTCACCACCGTCGCAGGGTATGGGAAACACCATATATTTT

J: TRBJ1-2
size: -
D: TRBD1
V: TRBV5-4
CDR3: CASSSLTGDYGYTF
DNA: TGTGCCAGCAGCTCGTTGACAGGGGACTATGGCTACACCTTC

J: TRBJ2-3
size: -
D: TRBD1
V: TRBV5-1
CDR3: CASSPRGQGTDTQYF
DNA: TGCGCCAGCAGCCCCAGGGGACAGGGAACAGATACGCAGTATTTT

J: TRBJ2-7
size: -
D: TRBD2
V: TRBV6-5
CDR3: CASSYSGTSGKYEQYF
DNA: TGTGCCAGCAGTTACTCCGGGACTAGCGGGAAGTACGAGCAGTACTTC

J: TRBJ2-6
size: -
D: TRBD1
V: TRBV5-4
CDR3: CASSLVGQGSWANVLTF
DNA: TGTGCCAGCAGCTTGGTGGGACAGGGAAGCTGGGCCAACGTCCTGACTTTC

J: TRBJ2-1
size: -
D: TRBD1
V: TRBV2
CDR3: CASSPRDSSYNEQFF
DNA: TGTGCCAGCAGCCCCCGGGACAGCTCCTACAATGAGCAGTTCTTC

J: TRBJ1-4
size: -
D: TRBD1
V: TRBV7-2
CDR3: CASSRQGNEKLFF
DNA: TGTGCCAGCAGCCGACAGGGTAATGAAAAACTGTTTTTT

J: TRBJ2-5
size: -
D: TRBD1
V: TRBV5-8
CDR3: CASHMTGGETQYF
DNA: TGTGCCAGCCACATGACAGGGGGGGAGACCCAGTACTTC

J: TRBJ1-6
size: few
D: -
V: TRBV30
CDR3: CAFTRRDNSPLHF
DNA: TGTGCCTTTACAAGGAGAGATAATTCACCCCTCCACTTT

J: TRBJ1-2
size: -
D: -
V: TRBV11-2
CDR3: CASSLVDTNYGYTF
DNA: TGTGCCAGCAGCTTAGTAGACACGAACTATGGCTACACCTTC

J: TRBJ2-5
size: -
D: -
V: TRBV29-1
CDR3: CSGDKQETQYF
DNA: TGCAGCGGAGACAAACAAGAGACCCAGTACTTC

J: TRBJ1-2
size: -
D: -
V: TRBV7-2
CDR3: CASSFSPGDGYTF
DNA: TGTGCCAGCAGCTTCAGCCCAGGGGACGGCTACACCTTC

J: TRBJ2-5
size: -
D: TRBD1
V: TRBV6-6
CDR3: CASIFDRGGTQYF
DNA: TGTGCCAGCATTTTTGACAGGGGCGGGACCCAGTACTTC